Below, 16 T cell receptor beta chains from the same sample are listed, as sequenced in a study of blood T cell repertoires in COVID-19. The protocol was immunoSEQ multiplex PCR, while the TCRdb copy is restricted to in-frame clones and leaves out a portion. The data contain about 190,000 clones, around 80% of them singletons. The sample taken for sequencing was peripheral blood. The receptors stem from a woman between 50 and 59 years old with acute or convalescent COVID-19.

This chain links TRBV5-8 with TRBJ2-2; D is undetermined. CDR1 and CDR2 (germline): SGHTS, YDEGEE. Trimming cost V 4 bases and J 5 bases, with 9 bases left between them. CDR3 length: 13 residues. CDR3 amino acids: CASSPRRTGELFF. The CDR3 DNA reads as TGTGCCAGCAGCCCCCGGCGGACCGGGGAGCTGTTTTTT.

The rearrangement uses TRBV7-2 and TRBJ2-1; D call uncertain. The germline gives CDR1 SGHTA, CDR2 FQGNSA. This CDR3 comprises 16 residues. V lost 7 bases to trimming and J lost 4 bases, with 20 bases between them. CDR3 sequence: CASTPFMSIRYNEQFF. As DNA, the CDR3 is TGTGCCAGCACTCCCTTTATGAGCATACGATACAATGAGCAGTTCTTC.

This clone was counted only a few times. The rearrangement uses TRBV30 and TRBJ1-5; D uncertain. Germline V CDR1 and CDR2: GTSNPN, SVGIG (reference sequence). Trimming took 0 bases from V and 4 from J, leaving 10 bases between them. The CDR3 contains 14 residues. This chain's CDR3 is CAWSVGWENQPQHF. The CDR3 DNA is TGTGCCTGGAGTGTAGGGTGGGAGAATCAGCCCCAGCATTTT.

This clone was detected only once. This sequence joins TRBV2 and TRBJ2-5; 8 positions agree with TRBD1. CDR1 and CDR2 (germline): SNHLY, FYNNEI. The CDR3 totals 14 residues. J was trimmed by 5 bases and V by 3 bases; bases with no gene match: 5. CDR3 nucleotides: TGTGCCAGCAGTGAGACAGGGGTCCGGGAGACCCAGTACTTC. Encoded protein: CASSETGVRETQYF.

CDR3 bases: TGTGCCAGCAGCCCCCAACTTACGACAGGGGCGACCATTCAGTACTTC. Its protein product is CASSPQLTTGATIQYF. The chain is built from TRBV6-6 and TRBJ2-4; 8 bases match TRBD1. This CDR3 comprises 16 residues. After removal of 6 bases from V and 9 bases from J, the junction contained 16 bases not matched to a gene. Germline lookup yields CDR1 MNHNY and CDR2 SVGAGI (reference sequence).

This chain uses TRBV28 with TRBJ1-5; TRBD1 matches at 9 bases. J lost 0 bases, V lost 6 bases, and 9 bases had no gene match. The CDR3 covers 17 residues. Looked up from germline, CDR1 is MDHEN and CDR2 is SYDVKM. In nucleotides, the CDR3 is TGTGCCAGCAGGTCGACAGGGGGAGCACGTAGCAATCAGCCCCAGCATTTT. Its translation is CASRSTGGARSNQPQHF.

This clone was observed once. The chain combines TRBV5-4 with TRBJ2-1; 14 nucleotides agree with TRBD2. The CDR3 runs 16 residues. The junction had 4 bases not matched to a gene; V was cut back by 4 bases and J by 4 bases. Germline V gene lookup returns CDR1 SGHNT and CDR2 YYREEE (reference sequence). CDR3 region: CASSQRTSGRYNEQFF. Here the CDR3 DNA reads TGTGCCAGCAGCCAAAGGACTAGCGGGAGGTACAATGAGCAGTTCTTC. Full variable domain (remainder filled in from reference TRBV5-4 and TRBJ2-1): ETGVTQSPTHLIKTRGQQVTLRCSSQSGHNTVSWYQQALGQGPQFIFQYYREEENGRGNFPPRFSGLQFPNYSSELNVNALELDDSALYLCASSQRTSGRYNEQFFGPGTRLTVL.

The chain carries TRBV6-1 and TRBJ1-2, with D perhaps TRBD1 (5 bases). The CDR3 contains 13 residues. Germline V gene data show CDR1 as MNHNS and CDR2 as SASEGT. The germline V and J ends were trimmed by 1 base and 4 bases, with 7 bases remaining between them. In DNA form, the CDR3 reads TGTGCCAGCAGTGAAGTCCAGGGCTATGGCTACACCTTC. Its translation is CASSEVQGYGYTF.

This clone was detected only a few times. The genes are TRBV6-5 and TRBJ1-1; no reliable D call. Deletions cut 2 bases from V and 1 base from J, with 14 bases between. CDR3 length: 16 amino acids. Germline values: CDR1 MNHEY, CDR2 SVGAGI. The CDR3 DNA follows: TGTGCCAGCAGTTACGGGCGAGTGATGAGGAACACTGAAGCTTTCTTT. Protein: CASSYGRVMRNTEAFF.

The CDR3 is CSVAGPTDTQYF. The DNA of the CDR3 is TGCAGCGTCGCGGGACCCACAGATACGCAGTATTTT. The chain has TRBV29-1 and TRBJ2-3; D is perhaps TRBD2 (6 bases). The ends were cut back, 6 bases at V and 2 bases at J, with 9 bases in the middle. CDR3 length equals 12 residues. Per germline, CDR1 SQVTM and CDR2 ANQGSEA.

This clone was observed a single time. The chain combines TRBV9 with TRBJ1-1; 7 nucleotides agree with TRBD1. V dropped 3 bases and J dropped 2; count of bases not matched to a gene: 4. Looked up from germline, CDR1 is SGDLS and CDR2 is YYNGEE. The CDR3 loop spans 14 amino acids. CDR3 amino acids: CASSGGQRNTEAFF. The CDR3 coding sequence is TGTGCCAGCAGCGGGGGACAGCGAAACACTGAAGCTTTCTTT.

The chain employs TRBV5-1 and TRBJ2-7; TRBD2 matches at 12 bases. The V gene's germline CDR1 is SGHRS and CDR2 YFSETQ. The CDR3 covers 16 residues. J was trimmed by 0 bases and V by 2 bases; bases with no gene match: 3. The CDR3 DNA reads TGCGCCAGCAGCTTCCCGACTAGCGGGAGCTCCTACGAGCAGTACTTC. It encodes CASSFPTSGSSYEQYF.

The CDR3 loop is CASSPLAGLNEQYF. The CDR3 DNA follows: TGTGCCAGCAGCCCCTTAGCGGGACTCAACGAGCAGTACTTC. The chain recombines TRBV7-2 with TRBJ2-7; 8 positions agree with TRBD2. The CDR3 has 14 amino acids. Germline trimming cut 5 bases from V and 5 bases from J; bases unmatched to any gene: 8. Germline lookup yields CDR1 SGHTA and CDR2 FQGNSA.

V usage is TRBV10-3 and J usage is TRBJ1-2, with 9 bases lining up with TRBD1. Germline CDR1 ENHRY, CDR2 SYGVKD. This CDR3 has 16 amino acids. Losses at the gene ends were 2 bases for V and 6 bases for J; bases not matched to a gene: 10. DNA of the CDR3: TGTGCCATCAGTGAGACAGGGGGCGCTCAGGTCCATGGCTACACCTTC. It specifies CAISETGGAQVHGYTF.

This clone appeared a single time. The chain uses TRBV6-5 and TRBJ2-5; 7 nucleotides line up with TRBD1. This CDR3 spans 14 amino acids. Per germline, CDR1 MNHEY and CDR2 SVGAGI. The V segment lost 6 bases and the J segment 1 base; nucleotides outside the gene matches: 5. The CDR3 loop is CASRPGTVQETQYF. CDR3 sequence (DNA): TGTGCCAGCAGACCCGGGACAGTCCAAGAGACCCAGTACTTC.

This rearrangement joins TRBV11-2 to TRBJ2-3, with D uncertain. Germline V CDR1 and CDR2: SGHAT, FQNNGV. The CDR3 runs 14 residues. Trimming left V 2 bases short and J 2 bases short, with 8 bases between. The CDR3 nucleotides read TGTGCCAGCAGCTTAATTTCACTCACAGATACGCAGTATTTT. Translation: CASSLISLTDTQYF. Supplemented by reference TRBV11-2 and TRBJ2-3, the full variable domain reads EAGVAQSPRYKIIEKRQSVAFWCNPISGHATLYWYQQILGQGPKLLIQFQNNGVVDDSQLPKDRFSAERLKGVDSTLKIQPAKLEDSAVYLCASSLISLTDTQYFGPGTRLTVL.